The source of this T cell receptor beta chain is a study of T cells in Graves' hyperthyroidism and ophthalmopathy (dated by TCRdb to the late 2010s). Regarding the research as a whole: To identify TCR V-J signatures that set the groups apart, the researchers used a discovery cohort of about a hundred patients, made up of 40 to 45 with Graves' ophthalmopathy and some 60 with stable Graves' hyperthyroidism. Whether ophthalmopathy could be predicted prospectively was tested in an independent validation cohort made up of fewer than 20 hyperthyroidism patients plus 17 patients who later progressed to ophthalmopathy. The approximately 95 discovery patients were divided at random into training and test sets in a 7:3 ratio. In several Graves' hyperthyroidism patients, the study also compared T-cell repertoires from thyroid tissue with T-cell repertoires from blood. Following sampling, methimazole starting at 30 mg daily was given to hyperthyroidism patients, and high-dose intravenous methylprednisolone was given to ophthalmopathy patients. The paper reports TCR Vbeta CDR3 sequencing of roughly 140 peripheral blood samples: under 45 ophthalmopathy, fewer than 85 hyperthyroidism and around 17 progressor patients. General conclusions and limits of the study: In validation, the model predicted progression to ophthalmopathy a median of approximately 6.6 months before onset, with 70% to 71% sensitivity and just under 75% specificity. A model built on a 13 V-J signature distinguished ophthalmopathy from stable hyperthyroidism, reaching about 88% sensitivity and about 81% specificity in cross-validation and 80%/75% in testing. Sample size was not statistically predetermined, and investigators were not blinded to group allocation. Blood samples also contained most of the expanded thyroid clonotypes (frequency above 0.001), which suggests that blood repertoires may reflect thyroid immune responses.

Exclusion was applied to patients with uncontrolled infections, other autoimmune diseases, pregnancy or lactation. Clinical symptoms, serum thyroxine and TRAb, thyroid ultrasound, and orbital computed tomography formed the basis for the diagnoses. Total RNA was extracted using Trizol reagent, and RNA quality was assessed on an Agilent 2100 Bioanalyzer. The TCR beta CDR3 regions were amplified from the RNA transcripts. For the first round of RT-PCR on the TCR CDR3, the HTBI primer set was used together with the Qiagen OneStep RT-PCR kit. Libraries were constructed in a second round of multiplex PCR, after which size selection and purification were performed. The libraries were sequenced on an Illumina HiSeq2000 using paired-end 100 bp reads. The authors' pipeline ran thus. Raw data were processed with SOAPnuke, discarding reads with adapters, uncalled bases, mean Phred below 15, or no exact constant-primer or identifier match. COPE v1.2.5 was used to merge the high-quality paired reads, and each unique nucleotide sequence was defined as a clonotype. MiTCR v1.1 was used to align clonotypes to the IMGT TRBV, TRBD and TRBJ reference segments. Analysis was restricted to V-J combinations with a frequency above 0.0001, which covered just over 98% of repertoires. The TCS score was defined as the ratio of F50 (clonal expansion) to E x V (chaos), calculated using BLOSUM62-based TCRdist between CDR3 peptides within each V-J. Welch's t-statistics and random forest reduced around 510 V-J features to 13, which were used in a naive Bayes classifier (R e1071). The Morisita-Horn index was used to measure how similar the thyroid and blood repertoires were. TCRdb reprocessed the public reads (quality trimming at Q25 with fastp, clone calling with MiXCR) and kept in-frame beta chains. CDR3 protein duplicates are merged, each entry listing the most common genes and DNA. TCRdb assigned the V and J calls; the authors' analysis was not used. Recorded for this sample are 550,000 to 600,000 distinct CDR3 sequences; about half of them occurred a single time. The ten largest clones represent 15% to 20% of the sample.

Taken from cysteine to phenylalanine, the CDR3 has 12 residues. The read is trimmed to its CDR3 DNA, 36 bases read in frame from base 1. V is cut back by 5 bases and J by 11 bases, with 6 bases in the junction unmatched. As concerns this clonotype: The antigen it recognizes is unknown. Base qualities were left out, and no much larger clone turns up one base away.

The specimen was peripheral blood or thyroid tissue (not recorded which). The receptor chain draws on TRBV12-3 or TRBV12-4 and TRBJ2-7, and 10 junctional nucleotides match TRBD1. This sequence originates from an adult woman with Graves' disease, either hyperthyroidism or ophthalmopathy (not recorded which). CDR3 region: CASSPTGGGEYF. The bases read TGTGCCAGCAGTCCGACAGGGGGCGGGGAGTACTTC.